A single sample gave rise to the 22 T cell receptor beta chains below, sequenced in a study of OX40 agonist ivuxolimab in advanced cancers. Using immunoSEQ multiplex PCR, the repertoire was profiled, and TCRdb retains in-frame clones only, with some absent. The sample has tens of thousands of clones, over 80% seen once. The sample here was CD4+ or CD8+ T cells sorted from blood, taken in a trial of the OX40 agonist ivuxolimab. Every receptor here comes from an adult with an advanced solid tumor such as melanoma, head and neck, liver or kidney cancer.

The table lists this clone with a count of one. The J gene is TRBJ2-7, the V gene TRBV7-6; D unresolved. CDR3 length equals 14 residues. Germline lookup yields CDR1 SGHVS and CDR2 FNYEAQ. The germline V and J ends were trimmed by 2 bases and 3 bases, with 11 bases remaining between them. CDR3 nucleotide sequence: TGTGCCAGCAGCTTACAGGACGCTCACTACGAGCAGTACTTC. Translated, it gives CASSLQDAHYEQYF.

The chain couples TRBV4-3 to TRBJ1-2; D is undetermined. Germline V gene sequence: CDR1 LGHNA, CDR2 YSLEER. Trimming removed 0 bases at V and 2 bases at J, with 10 bases between. CDR3 size: 15 residues. CDR3 amino acids: CASSQEIRTNYGYTF. CDR3 bases: TGCGCCAGCAGCCAAGAGATACGGACCAACTATGGCTACACCTTC.

The chain employs TRBV25-1 and TRBJ2-7; the D gene is possibly TRBD2 (6 bases). The CDR3 loop spans 14 amino acids. V was pared by 3 bases and J by 1 base, with 10 bases between. Germline values: CDR1 MGHDK, CDR2 SYGVNS. The CDR3 DNA sequence: TGTGCCAGCAGTGAGCGGGAATGGTCCTACGAGCAGTACTTC. This codes for CASSEREWSYEQYF.

In its sample, this clone was seen a few times. V usage is TRBV19 and J usage is TRBJ2-6; 10 nucleotides line up with TRBD1. This CDR3 contains 16 residues. The V and J ends lost 7 bases and 0 bases, in that order; junction bases with no gene match: 3. The germline V gene encodes CDR1 LNHDA and CDR2 SQIVND (reference sequence). The CDR3 nucleotides are TGTGCCAGTATGAGGGACAGGGGCTCTGGGGCCAACGTCCTGACTTTC. This translates into CASMRDRGSGANVLTF.

The rearrangement links TRBV9 to TRBJ1-1; possibly TRBD1 for D (6 bases). Germline V gene data show CDR1 as SGDLS and CDR2 as YYNGEE. Trimming stripped 4 bases from V and 0 bases from J, with 13 bases between. The CDR3 is 15 amino acids. As DNA, the CDR3 is TGTGCCAGCAGCCCTAGTGGGGGCCTGAACACTGAAGCTTTCTTT. Encoded protein: CASSPSGGLNTEAFF.

J is TRBJ1-2 and V is TRBV5-4, with TRBD1 matching over 10 bases. Germline V CDR1 and CDR2: SGHNT, YYREEE (reference sequence). Trimming took 4 bases from V and 4 from J; bases not matched to a gene: 7. CDR3 length: 15 amino acids. DNA of the CDR3: TGTGCCAGCAGCCCCTGGACAGGGGGAGGCTATGGCTACACCTTC. This translates into CASSPWTGGGYGYTF.

The rearrangement joins TRBV7-9 to TRBJ2-7; 10 bases map to TRBD1. The CDR3 has 14 amino acids. In germline, CDR1 is SEHNR, CDR2 FQNEAQ (reference sequence). J was trimmed by 5 bases and V by 3 bases; bases with no gene match: 4. The CDR3 nucleotides read TGTGCCAGCAGCTTCTCTGGGACAGGGGACGAGCAGTACTTC. Translation gives CASSFSGTGDEQYF.

This sequence joins TRBV4-3 and TRBJ2-7; TRBD1 matches 8 bases. The CDR3 runs to 14 residues. The trim removed 6 bases at V and 0 bases at J, leaving 4 bases unmatched. Germline CDR1 and CDR2: LGHNA and YSLEER. In DNA form, the CDR3 reads TGCGCCAGCAGACCGACAGGGGACTCCTACGAGCAGTACTTC. Translation: CASRPTGDSYEQYF.

The gene calls are TRBV6-6 and TRBJ1-5; no clear D. V was cut by 6 bases and J by 0 bases, with 12 bases left in between. CDR1 MNHNY and CDR2 SVGAGI come from the germline V gene (reference sequence). This CDR3 comprises 15 residues. CDR3 residues: CASSRLQNSNQPQHF. Written as DNA, the CDR3 is TGTGCCAGCAGCCGCCTCCAGAATAGCAATCAGCCCCAGCATTTT.

CDR3 sequence: CASSFLAGGEQFF. The DNA of the CDR3 is TGTGCCAGCAGCTTCCTAGCGGGAGGGGAGCAGTTCTTC. The V and J genes are TRBV7-3 and TRBJ2-1; 12 bases line up with TRBD2. The CDR3 totals 13 residues. Trimming at V came to 3 bases and at J to 10 bases, leaving 1 base not matched to a gene. Per germline, CDR1 SGHTA and CDR2 FQGTGA.

The genes are TRBV7-6 and TRBJ2-3; a weak D match, TRBD2 (6 bases). The CDR3 is 16 amino acids. V gave up 5 bases and J gave up 0 bases, with 15 bases separating them. CDR1 is SGHVS, CDR2 FNYEAQ, per germline. This chain's CDR3 is CASSPGGGTSTDTQYF. DNA of the CDR3: TGTGCCAGCAGCCCCGGAGGCGGGACTAGCACAGATACGCAGTATTTT.

The rearrangement joins TRBV15 to TRBJ1-3, with D perhaps TRBD1 (6 bases). CDR3 length: 13 residues. Germline V gene lookup returns CDR1 LNHNV and CDR2 YYDKDF (reference sequence). Trimming stripped 0 bases from V and 7 bases from J, with 7 bases between. The CDR3 DNA follows: TGTGCCACCAGCAGAGATCAGGGGAACACCATATATTTT. Its translation: CATSRDQGNTIYF.

The V call is TRBV14, the J call TRBJ2-1, with 11 bases fitting TRBD2. Trimming at V came to 4 bases and at J to 14 bases, leaving 7 bases not matched to a gene. Germline CDR1 SGHDN, CDR2 FVKESK. The CDR3 covers 13 residues. The CDR3 DNA reads TGTGCCAGCAGCCTAATAGCGGGAGGGTCGGAGTTCTTC. Amino acids: CASSLIAGGSEFF.

The V and J genes are TRBV18 and TRBJ2-7, with 8 positions matching TRBD1. V lost 2 bases, J lost 5 bases, and 2 bases stayed unmatched. The germline CDR1 and CDR2 sequences are KGHSH and LQKENI. The CDR3 is 13 amino acids. The CDR3 region is CASSPRTGNEQYF. CDR3 DNA: TGTGCCAGCTCACCAAGGACAGGGAACGAGCAGTACTTC.

In its sample, this clone was seen once. This chain uses TRBV7-3 with TRBJ2-2; no clear D gene. The ends were cut back, 1 base at V and 0 bases at J, with 9 bases in the middle. This CDR3 contains 16 residues. CDR1 is SGHTA and CDR2 is FQGTGA in the germline V gene. The CDR3, as DNA: TGTGCCAGCAGCTTAAATTCAATCTCGAACACCGGGGAGCTGTTTTTT. Protein product: CASSLNSISNTGELFF. The full variable domain, its missing parts supplied by reference TRBV7-3 and TRBJ2-2, is GAGVSQTPSNKVTEKGKYVELRCDPISGHTALYWYRQSLGQGPEFLIYFQGTGAADDSGLPNDRFFAVRPEGSVSTLKIQRTERGDSAVYLCASSLNSISNTGELFFGEGSRLTVL.

V is TRBV7-2 and J is TRBJ2-6; D not resolved. The CDR3 contains 17 residues. V lost 5 bases and J lost 0, with 14 bases in between. From germline, CDR1 is SGHTA and CDR2 FQGNSA. CDR3 in DNA: TGTGCCAGCAGCACGCGATCATTAGTCTCTGGGGCCAACGTCCTGACTTTC. It encodes CASSTRSLVSGANVLTF.

This clone was observed a handful of times. This chain joins TRBV10-3 and TRBJ2-7; 10 bases align to TRBD1. The J segment lost 5 bases and the V segment lost 4 bases, leaving 8 bases of the junction unmatched. CDR1 is ENHRY and CDR2 is SYGVKD in the germline V gene. The CDR3 contains 15 residues. The CDR3 loop reads CAISARDRGQDEQYF. CDR3 nucleotides: TGTGCCATCAGTGCCCGGGACAGGGGCCAGGACGAGCAGTACTTC.

The genes are TRBV9 and TRBJ2-3; 9 nucleotides align to TRBD2. Looked up from germline, CDR1 is SGDLS and CDR2 is YYNGEE. The CDR3 sequence is 16 residues long. Germline trimming cut 5 bases from V and 3 bases from J; bases unmatched to any gene: 10. CDR3 coding DNA: TGTGCCAGCAGTTTAAGTAGCGGGGGTAAAACAGATACGCAGTATTTT. It encodes CASSLSSGGKTDTQYF.

The genes are TRBV30 and TRBJ2-2; 12 bases map to TRBD2. The CDR3 runs 15 residues. Germline lookup yields CDR1 GTSNPN and CDR2 SVGIG (reference sequence). Trimming cost V 3 bases and J 4 bases; bases outside gene matches: 3. DNA for the CDR3: TGTGCCTGGAGGACTAGCGGGAGAGTCACCGGGGAGCTGTTTTTT. Translating it yields CAWRTSGRVTGELFF.

The chain recombines TRBV27 with TRBJ2-7; D is tentatively TRBD1 or TRBD2 (5 bases each). The CDR3 is made up of 11 amino acids. V was cut by 10 bases and J by 4 bases, with 11 bases left in between. Per the germline V gene, CDR1 is MNHEY and CDR2 is SMNVEV (reference sequence). For the CDR3, the DNA is TGTGCCACTTTTTGGGGGTACGAGCAGTACTTC. This sequence encodes CATFWGYEQYF.

This chain connects TRBV7-6 to TRBJ2-7; D not certain. The V end lost 1 base, the J end lost 7 bases, and 5 bases lay between the germline ends. CDR1 and CDR2 (germline): SGHVS, FNYEAQ. The CDR3 consists of 11 residues. Here the CDR3 reads CASSLGNEQYF. CDR3 DNA sequence: TGTGCCAGCAGCTTAGGAAATGAGCAGTACTTC.

By share, this clone ranks as medium-sized. This chain links TRBV25-1 with TRBJ2-7; D may match TRBD1 or TRBD2 (5 bases each). CDR1 and CDR2 from the germline V gene are MGHDK and SYGVNS. Trimming stripped 3 bases from V and 6 bases from J, with 6 bases between. The CDR3 contains 11 residues. CDR3 DNA sequence: TGTGCCAGCAGTGAGGGACCCGAGCAGTACTTC. Residues: CASSEGPEQYF.